Below are 19 T cell receptor beta chains sequenced from a single sample in a study of blood T cell repertoires in COVID-19. Generated by immunoSEQ multiplex PCR, the TCRdb table keeps only in-frame clones and is missing some. The sample lists some 250,000 clones; more than 75% were seen once. Specimen: peripheral blood. The receptors originated from a woman aged 25 to 39 who had recovered from COVID-19.

The chain combines TRBV4-1 with TRBJ2-2; 7 nucleotides agree with TRBD1. CDR1 and CDR2 from the germline V gene are MGHRA and YSYEKL. V lost 0 bases and J lost 8; bases outside the gene matches: 9. This CDR3 contains 16 residues. CDR3 nucleotides: TGCGCCAGCAGCCAAGAGGGACAGCCCGGCACGGGGGAGCTGTTTTTT. Its protein product is CASSQEGQPGTGELFF.

The chain carries TRBV10-3 and TRBJ2-7, with D unclear. The germline V and J ends were trimmed by 6 bases and 3 bases, with 21 bases remaining between them. The CDR3 has 16 amino acids. CDR1 and CDR2 from the germline V gene are ENHRY and SYGVKD. CDR3 region: CAISDEVNKGIYEQYF. Here the CDR3 DNA reads TGTGCCATCAGCGACGAGGTCAACAAAGGTATCTACGAGCAGTACTTC.

V usage is TRBV7-9 and J usage is TRBJ1-1, with 8 nucleotides matching TRBD1. CDR3 length: 14 amino acids. V lost 5 bases to trimming and J lost 9 bases; unmatched junction nucleotides: 11. Germline CDR1 is SEHNR and CDR2 is FQNEAQ (reference sequence). CDR3 sequence reads: CASSLDLDRGKAFF. As DNA, the CDR3 is TGTGCCAGCAGCCTCGACTTAGACAGGGGCAAAGCTTTCTTT.

This chain connects TRBV5-1 to TRBJ1-1, with 9 nucleotides matching TRBD1. V shed 5 bases, J shed 0 bases, and the junction held 8 bases outside the gene matches. The CDR3 is 16 amino acids. Looked up from germline, CDR1 is SGHRS and CDR2 is YFSETQ. CDR3 sequence reads: CASRSGTGSMNTEAFF. In nucleotides, the CDR3 is TGCGCCAGCAGATCCGGGACAGGGTCTATGAACACTGAAGCTTTCTTT.

The chain employs TRBV5-1 and TRBJ1-6; no reliable D call. The CDR3 is 17 amino acids. V lost 4 bases and J lost 4, with 18 bases in between. The V gene's germline CDR1 is SGHRS and CDR2 YFSETQ. CDR3 sequence reads: CASSGSTGRIYNSPLHF. For the CDR3, the DNA is TGCGCCAGCAGCGGATCGACGGGAAGGATTTATAATTCACCCCTCCACTTT.

The chain couples TRBV5-1 to TRBJ1-4; D possibly corresponds to TRBD1 (6 bases). The V gene's germline CDR1 is SGHRS and CDR2 YFSETQ. V dropped 3 bases and J dropped 8 bases, with 14 bases sitting between them. This CDR3 region has 14 residues. CDR3 amino acids: CASSSSGTFEKLFF. The CDR3 coding sequence is TGCGCCAGCAGCTCTTCCGGGACATTCGAAAAACTGTTTTTT.

The chain joins TRBV5-1 to TRBJ1-1; D remains unclear. Deletions cut 0 bases from V and 10 bases from J, with 13 bases between. CDR1 SGHRS and CDR2 YFSETQ come from the germline V gene. The CDR3 sequence is 13 residues long. CDR3 sequence: CASSLAGEEGAFF. The CDR3 DNA sequence: TGCGCCAGCAGCTTGGCTGGGGAGGAAGGAGCTTTCTTT.

J is TRBJ1-1 and V is TRBV5-4, with D perhaps TRBD1 (5 bases). CDR1 and CDR2 from the germline V gene are SGHNT and YYREEE (reference sequence). Trimming removed 4 bases from V and 5 bases from J, with 18 bases in between. The CDR3 is made up of 15 amino acids. CDR3 residues: CASSPIPRVGTEAFF. CDR3 sequence (DNA): TGTGCCAGCAGCCCAATACCCAGGGTAGGGACTGAAGCTTTCTTT.

CDR3 amino acids: CASSVAGDQTQYF. The CDR3 region has the DNA TGTGCCAGCAGCGTAGCGGGGGACCAGACCCAGTACTTC. The chain is built from TRBV9 and TRBJ2-5; possible D gene TRBD2, 6 bases. The CDR3 length is 13 residues. V gave up 0 bases and J gave up 6 bases, with 9 bases separating them. The germline V gene has CDR1 SGDLS and CDR2 YYNGEE.

The chain has TRBV21-1 and TRBJ2-5; TRBD2 is taken as the D call from the table, unchecked against the DNA. TRBV21-1 is a pseudogene. The CDR3 runs 16 residues. CDR3 nucleotide sequence: TGTGCCAGCAGCAAAGCTTCTGGGGGGGAACAAGAGACCCAGTACTTC. Its translation is CASSKASGGEQETQYF.

The chain carries TRBV6-2 or TRBV6-3 and TRBJ2-1; tentative D call: TRBD2 (6 bases). The length of the CDR3 is 16 residues. Trimming shortened V by 4 bases and J by 2 bases, and 15 bases separated the two germline ends. The germline V gene encodes CDR1 MNHEY and CDR2 SVGEGT. CDR3 region: CASSWAGPLTYNEQFF. CDR3 coding DNA: TGTGCCAGCAGTTGGGCGGGACCTCTGACCTACAATGAGCAGTTCTTC.

The V and J genes are TRBV11-2 and TRBJ1-3, with D hard to call. Trimming removed 0 bases at V and 8 bases at J, with 14 bases between. This CDR3 contains 15 residues. Germline CDR1 SGHAT, CDR2 FQNNGV. The CDR3 region has the DNA TGTGCCAGCAGCTTAGACTCGCGTTTCGCTTACACCATATATTTT. This encodes CASSLDSRFAYTIYF.

This chain uses TRBV9 with TRBJ2-1; a possible D gene is TRBD2 (6 bases). The CDR3 is made up of 13 amino acids. V lost 4 bases to trimming and J lost 7 bases, with 12 bases between them. CDR1 and CDR2 from the germline V gene are SGDLS and YYNGEE. The CDR3 nucleotides are TGTGCCAGCAGCTCAAGAGGAGGGAATGAGCAGTTCTTC. Its protein is CASSSRGGNEQFF.

This rearrangement joins TRBV9 to TRBJ2-3, with 13 bases lining up with TRBD2. The germline V gene encodes CDR1 SGDLS and CDR2 YYNGEE. V dropped 2 bases and J dropped 5; count of bases not matched to a gene: 5. CDR3 length equals 16 residues. CDR3 residues: CASSVATSGGIDTQYF. Written as DNA, the CDR3 is TGTGCCAGCAGCGTCGCGACTAGCGGGGGGATAGATACGCAGTATTTT.

The rearrangement joins TRBV5-1 to TRBJ1-1; possibly TRBD1 for D (6 bases). Trimming shortened V by 4 bases and J by 5 bases, and 21 bases separated the two germline ends. The CDR3 is 16 residues long. Germline assignment: CDR1 SGHRS and CDR2 YFSETQ. This CDR3 is CASSEDDRRYETEAFF. The CDR3 DNA reads as TGCGCCAGCAGCGAAGATGACAGGAGGTATGAAACTGAAGCTTTCTTT.

The chain combines TRBV10-3 with TRBJ1-2, with 9 bases lining up with TRBD1. J gave up 8 bases and V 4 bases, and 8 bases lay outside the gene matches. The CDR3 is made up of 14 amino acids. Germline-derived CDR1 and CDR2 are ENHRY and SYGVKD. As DNA, the CDR3 is TGTGCCATCAGTGGGGGCACAGGGGGCGGAGGCTACACCTTC. Protein: CAISGGTGGGGYTF.

V usage is TRBV21-1 and J usage is TRBJ1-2; TRBD1 is taken as the D call from the table, unchecked against the DNA. TRBV21-1 is recorded as a pseudogene. There are 14 residues in the CDR3. CDR3 DNA: TGTGCCAGCAGCATCGACAGGGGGAAAGATGGCTACACCTTC. Residues: CASSIDRGKDGYTF.

V usage is TRBV11-2 and J usage is TRBJ2-2; unclear D gene. Germline assignment: CDR1 SGHAT and CDR2 FQNNGV. This CDR3 spans 13 amino acids. V shed 8 bases and J shed 3 bases, with 10 bases lying between them. CDR3 residues: CASGLGHTGELFF. DNA for the CDR3: TGTGCCAGCGGCCTAGGGCACACCGGGGAGCTGTTTTTT.

The chain links TRBV9 to TRBJ1-6, with TRBD1 matching over 7 bases. The length of the CDR3 is 15 residues. The ends lost 3 bases at V and 6 bases at J; junction bases unmatched: 6. Germline V gives CDR1 SGDLS, CDR2 YYNGEE. The DNA of the CDR3 is TGTGCCAGCAGCGCAGGGACAGTAATTAATTCACCCCTCCACTTT. Its protein is CASSAGTVINSPLHF.